This T cell receptor beta chain was identified during a study of human T cells and chemical hapten exposure. The sample's time point: healthy volunteer bleed at 6 weeks. From whole blood left unfractionated, total RNA was extracted. Study processing details: TCR counts had a median of approximately 87,000 per sample and spanned about 20,000 to 700,000. TCRdb processed the RACE reads anew with MiXCR; each CDR3 protein has one entry. These V and J calls rely on TCRdb rather than the paper's analysis. The data contain under 50,000 distinct CDR3 sequences, 3% to 4% of them singletons. This clonotype was found many times. Mismatch with germline at one junction end may stem from a read error. The specimen sequenced was whole blood. This clonotype originated in a human donor in good health. Some clones in this sample may be carry-over from other donors' samples.

CDR3 amino acids: CASSLANEQFF. The CDR3 nucleotides are TGTGCCAGCAGCCTAGCTAATGAGCAGTTCTTC. The chain is built from TRBV7-2 and TRBJ2-1, with D maybe TRBD2 (5 bases). This CDR3 has 11 amino acids. Germline CDR1 and CDR2: SGHTA and FQGNSA.